These 15 T cell receptor beta chains were all obtained from the same sample, sequenced in a study of response to subunit inactivated influenza vaccine. Each CDR3 protein is one row after TCRdb ran MiXCR on the RT-PCR reads. The sample shows approximately 520,000 distinct CDR3 sequences, around 25% of them seen only once. This specimen consisted of CD4+ T cells sorted from PBMCs, obtained around 5 days after vaccination. The receptors originated from a man between 50 and 59 years old who received an inactivated influenza vaccine.

V and J are TRBV20-1 and TRBJ2-7, with D unclear. There are 15 residues in the CDR3. V lost 0 bases and J 3 bases, leaving 15 bases between the germline ends. The germline CDR1 and CDR2 sequences are DFQATT and SNEGSKA (reference sequence). The CDR3 DNA sequence: TGCAGTGCTAGAGATCGAAACAGCAACCTCTACGAGCAGTACTTC. Translation: CSARDRNSNLYEQYF.

Only a few counts were recorded for this clonotype. This sequence joins TRBV5-1 and TRBJ1-4; a possible D gene is TRBD1 (5 bases). Germline values: CDR1 SGHRS, CDR2 YFSETQ. This CDR3 is built from 18 residues. The V gene lost 0 bases and the J gene lost 2 bases, with 17 bases spanning the gap. The CDR3 bases are TGCGCCAGCAGCTTGGGGGCCACGGCGGACACGACTAATGAAAAACTGTTTTTT. This sequence encodes CASSLGATADTTNEKLFF.

This rearrangement joins TRBV29-1 to TRBJ2-7; 7 bases are shared with TRBD1. Trimming took 6 bases from V and 4 from J; bases not matched to a gene: 6. The germline CDR1 and CDR2 sequences are SQVTM and ANQGSEA. This CDR3 is 12 amino acids long. CDR3 coding DNA: TGCAGCGTCAGACAGGGAAAGTACGAGCAGTACTTC. Residues: CSVRQGKYEQYF.

This clonotype has a count of ten or more. The chain has TRBV9 and TRBJ2-5, with TRBD2 matching over 13 bases. The CDR3 is made up of 16 amino acids. Germline V lookup: CDR1 SGDLS, CDR2 YYNGEE. V lost 3 bases, J lost 4 bases, and 6 bases stayed unmatched. CDR3 in DNA: TGTGCCAGCAGCGGCCGGACTAGCGGGAGTCGAGAGACCCAGTACTTC. This codes for CASSGRTSGSRETQYF.

The chain carries TRBV20-1 and TRBJ2-5, with 12 nucleotides matching TRBD2. The germline gives CDR1 DFQATT, CDR2 SNEGSKA (reference sequence). The CDR3 has 18 residues. The V segment lost 2 bases and the J segment 2 bases; nucleotides outside the gene matches: 12. The DNA of the CDR3 is TGCAGTGCTAGAAAAACTAGCGGGAGGCCATCAAGTCAAGAGACCCAGTACTTC. Translated, it gives CSARKTSGRPSSQETQYF.

This clonotype was recorded a few times. The chain recombines TRBV14 with TRBJ1-1; D uncertain. Germline V gene sequence: CDR1 SGHDN, CDR2 FVKESK. V lost 1 base and J 1 base, leaving 10 bases between the germline ends. The CDR3 consists of 15 residues. CDR3 sequence (DNA): TGTGCCAGCAGCCAAGTAAGAGGCACGAACACTGAAGCTTTCTTT. Its protein is CASSQVRGTNTEAFF.

This clonotype has a handful of counts. V gene TRBV7-2 combines with J gene TRBJ2-7, with 7 positions matching TRBD1. The CDR3 extends over 14 amino acids. Germline assignment: CDR1 SGHTA and CDR2 FQGNSA. The V segment lost 5 bases and the J segment 0 bases; nucleotides outside the gene matches: 4. The chain's CDR3 is CASSQGQLSYEQYF. CDR3 DNA sequence: TGTGCCAGCAGCCAGGGACAGCTCTCCTACGAGCAGTACTTC.

This clonotype was counted between two and nine times. V gene TRBV20-1 combines with J gene TRBJ1-2, with D hard to call. From germline, CDR1 is DFQATT and CDR2 SNEGSKA (reference sequence). The CDR3 runs to 11 residues. Trimming stripped 3 bases from V and 8 bases from J, with 10 bases between. This chain's CDR3 is CSASSNRGYTF. The CDR3 DNA reads TGCAGTGCTAGTTCCAACCGGGGCTACACCTTC.

This clonotype turned up a few times. V is TRBV7-9 and J is TRBJ2-5; D is possibly TRBD1 (6 bases). Germline CDR1 SEHNR, CDR2 FQNEAQ (reference sequence). Trimming removed 1 base from V and 5 bases from J, with 11 bases in between. CDR3 length: 14 amino acids. Written as DNA, the CDR3 is TGTGCCAGCAGCTTAGTTCCAGGGGCTGAGACCCAGTACTTC. Translated: CASSLVPGAETQYF.

Only a few counts were recorded for this clonotype. This sequence joins TRBV5-6 and TRBJ2-1; possible D gene TRBD1, 5 bases. V lost 0 bases, J lost 1 base, and 20 bases lay in between. The CDR3 contains 19 residues. The germline V gene has CDR1 SGHDT and CDR2 YYEEEE. CDR3 protein: CASSLVGPRQRISYNEQFF. CDR3 nucleotides: TGTGCCAGCAGCTTGGTAGGCCCCCGACAGAGAATTTCCTACAATGAGCAGTTCTTC. Using reference TRBV5-6 and TRBJ2-1 for the parts outside the CDR3, the full variable domain is DAGVTQSPTHLIKTRGQQVTLRCSPKSGHDTVSWYQQALGQGPQFIFQYYEEEERQRGNFPDRFSGHQFPNYSSELNVNALLLGDSALYLCASSLVGPRQRISYNEQFFGPGTRLTVL.

This clonotype was seen more than once but under ten times. CDR3 nucleotide sequence: TGCAGTGCTAGGCGGGGTTTAGCCACTGAAGCTTTCTTT. It is translated as CSARRGLATEAFF. This rearrangement joins TRBV20-1 to TRBJ1-1; D uncertain. The germline gives CDR1 DFQATT, CDR2 SNEGSKA (reference sequence). The CDR3 extends over 13 amino acids. Trimming took off 3 bases at V and 4 bases at J, with 12 bases between the two ends.

The V gene is TRBV7-2, the J gene TRBJ1-2, with unresolved D. V shed 5 bases and J shed 7 bases, with 17 bases lying between them. Per germline, CDR1 SGHTA and CDR2 FQGNSA. This CDR3 contains 14 residues. CDR3 in DNA: TGTGCCAGCAGCCTGACAATATTGTCAGGTGGCTACACCTTC. Protein product: CASSLTILSGGYTF.

CDR3 in amino acids: CASSLDRGLGTEAFF. The CDR3 DNA reads as TGCGCCAGCAGCTTGGACAGGGGGCTTGGCACTGAAGCTTTCTTT. The chain joins TRBV5-1 to TRBJ1-1; 9 nucleotides align to TRBD1. V trimming: 0 bases; J trimming: 4 bases; junction bases outside the gene matches: 4. Germline V gene lookup returns CDR1 SGHRS and CDR2 YFSETQ. CDR3 length: 15 residues.

This clonotype was counted ten times or more. The chain couples TRBV12-3 or TRBV12-4 to TRBJ1-4; TRBD1 is a possible D gene (5 bases). Between the trimmed V and J ends, which lost 6 bases and 2 bases, there was a span of 10 bases. This CDR3 contains 14 residues. The CDR3: CASRPTVTNEKLFF. Here the CDR3 DNA reads TGTGCCAGCAGGCCGACAGTGACTAATGAAAAACTGTTTTTT.

This clonotype was detected ten times or more. For the CDR3, the DNA is TGTGCCAGCAGCTCCTTCGACTCCTACGAGCAGTACTTC. It encodes CASSSFDSYEQYF. The genes are TRBV7-2 and TRBJ2-7; D is ambiguous. V was shortened by 4 bases and J by 0 bases, with 7 bases between the two germline ends. CDR1 is SGHTA and CDR2 is FQGNSA in the germline V gene. This CDR3 is built from 13 residues.